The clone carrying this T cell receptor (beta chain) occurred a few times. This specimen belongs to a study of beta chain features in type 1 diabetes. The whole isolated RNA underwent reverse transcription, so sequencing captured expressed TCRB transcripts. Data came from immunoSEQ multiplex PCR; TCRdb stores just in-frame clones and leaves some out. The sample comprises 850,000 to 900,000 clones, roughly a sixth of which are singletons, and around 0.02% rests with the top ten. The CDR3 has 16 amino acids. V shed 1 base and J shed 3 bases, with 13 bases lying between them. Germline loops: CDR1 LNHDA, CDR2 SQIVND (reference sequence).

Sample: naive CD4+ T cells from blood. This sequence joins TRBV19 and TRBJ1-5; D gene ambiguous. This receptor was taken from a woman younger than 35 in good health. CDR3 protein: CASSIVGGTPNQPQHF. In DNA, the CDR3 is TGTGCCAGTAGTATAGTGGGAGGAACTCCCAATCAGCCCCAGCATTTT.